The 20 T cell receptor beta chains given below trace back to one sample, sequenced in a study of regulatory T cells in long-lasting Graves disease. Time point denoted: newly diagnosed GD, antithyroid drugs for less than 3 months. RNA isolated from PBMCs was used to make the TCR library. The authors built TCR beta libraries using iRepertoire HTBI primers and Arm-PCR of CDR3 regions. MiXCR was run by TCRdb on the multiplex PCR reads, yielding one entry per CDR3 protein. The profile covers 350,000 to 450,000 distinct CDR3 sequences, with approximately 15% appearing a single time and approximately 30% taken by the ten largest. Another study also made use of these data, one on T cells in Graves' hyperthyroidism and ophthalmopathy.

The sample here was peripheral blood mononuclear cells (PBMCs), taken at new diagnosis, from a patient treated with antithyroid drugs. All receptors come from a man aged 35-49 years with Graves disease.

The rearrangement uses TRBV4-1 and TRBJ2-2, with TRBD1 matching 9 bases. The CDR3 runs 16 residues. CDR1 and CDR2 (germline): MGHRA, YSYEKL. V lost 6 bases and J lost 0; bases outside the gene matches: 5. The CDR3 DNA reads TGCGCCAGCAGACTCCGGGACAGGGCGAACACCGGGGAGCTGTTTTTT. Amino acid sequence: CASRLRDRANTGELFF.

This clonotype occurred a few times. The J gene is TRBJ1-6, the V gene TRBV9; tentatively, D is TRBD1 (5 bases). The CDR3 is 14 residues long. Trimming pared 2 bases from V and 10 bases from J, leaving 13 bases between. Germline V lookup: CDR1 SGDLS, CDR2 YYNGEE. The CDR3 region is CASSVRALNSPLHF. The CDR3 bases are TGTGCCAGCAGCGTCAGGGCGTTAAACTCACCCCTCCACTTT.

This clonotype has at least ten counts. V gene TRBV30 combines with J gene TRBJ1-1; D might be TRBD1 (5 bases). Per the germline V gene, CDR1 is GTSNPN and CDR2 is SVGIG (reference sequence). This CDR3 spans 15 amino acids. The CDR3 DNA is TGTGCATGGCACCTACCGACAGAAGAGAACACTGAAGCTTTCTTT. Its protein is CAWHLPTEENTEAFF.

The chain uses TRBV28 and TRBJ1-6, with TRBD1 identical over 8 bases. Trimming took 3 bases from V and 10 from J; bases not matched to a gene: 17. Per germline, CDR1 MDHEN and CDR2 SYDVKM. The CDR3 has 18 amino acids. CDR3 in amino acids: CASSFPGQGRTQKSPLHF. In nucleotides, the CDR3 is TGTGCCAGCAGTTTCCCTGGACAGGGACGCACCCAAAAATCACCCCTCCACTTT.

The V and J genes are TRBV28 and TRBJ1-2; D is perhaps TRBD1 (5 bases). V lost 0 bases and J 4 bases, leaving 9 bases between the germline ends. In germline, CDR1 is MDHEN, CDR2 SYDVKM. The CDR3 length is 14 residues. CDR3 nucleotide sequence: TGTGCCAGCAGTTTATGGGGGACGGTCTATGGCTACACCTTC. Amino acids: CASSLWGTVYGYTF.

This clonotype was seen a handful of times. The rearrangement uses TRBV7-3 and TRBJ2-3; the D call may be TRBD1 or TRBD2 (5 bases each). The CDR3 spans 14 residues. Germline lookup yields CDR1 SGHTA and CDR2 FQGTGA. Trimming cost V 1 base and J 2 bases, with 7 bases left between them. CDR3 nucleotide sequence: TGTGCCAGCAGCTTAAGGGACCCCACAGATACGCAGTATTTT. Translated: CASSLRDPTDTQYF.

This clonotype was seen ten or more times. V gene TRBV4-1 combines with J gene TRBJ2-7, with D possibly being TRBD2 (6 bases). Germline V gene lookup returns CDR1 MGHRA and CDR2 YSYEKL. This CDR3 has 15 residues. Between the trimmed V and J ends, which lost 5 bases and 5 bases, there was a span of 19 bases. DNA of the CDR3: TGCGCCAGCAGCGCGGGGATTTTAGGGGACCACGAGCAGTACTTC. It yields the protein CASSAGILGDHEQYF.

This clonotype was counted between two and nine times. The J gene is TRBJ2-2, the V gene TRBV7-3; 8 bases are a match to TRBD2. The CDR3 extends over 15 amino acids. CDR1 is SGHTA, CDR2 FQGTGA, per germline. Losses at the gene ends were 5 bases for V and 6 bases for J; bases not matched to a gene: 8. The CDR3: CASSPSHGGAGELFF. In nucleotides, the CDR3 is TGTGCCAGCAGCCCAAGTCACGGGGGGGCCGGGGAGCTGTTTTTT.

This clonotype came up a few times. The genes are TRBV11-3 and TRBJ2-2; no firm D call. Trimming took off 5 bases at V and 2 bases at J, with 12 bases between the two ends. Germline assignment: CDR1 SGHNT and CDR2 YENEEA. The CDR3 is 15 amino acids. The chain's CDR3 is CASSPSYTNTGELFF. DNA of the CDR3: TGTGCCAGCAGCCCATCCTACACAAACACCGGGGAGCTGTTTTTT.

The chain recombines TRBV3-1 with TRBJ1-1; TRBD1 matches at 7 bases. J lost 5 bases, V lost 3 bases, and 9 bases had no gene match. The CDR3 loop spans 15 amino acids. Germline V gene lookup returns CDR1 LGHDT and CDR2 YNNKEL (reference sequence). Written as DNA, the CDR3 is TGTGCCAGCAGCCAGGAGGGACAGACGAGGACTGAAGCTTTCTTT. This encodes CASSQEGQTRTEAFF.

This clonotype was counted a few times. This chain uses TRBV14 with TRBJ2-2; the D gene is possibly TRBD1 (5 bases). The germline gives CDR1 SGHDN, CDR2 FVKESK. V was clipped by 2 bases and J by 9 bases, with 13 bases between them. The CDR3 totals 14 residues. The DNA of the CDR3 is TGTGCCAGCAGCCAAACAGGTGATCCCCGGGAGCTGTTTTTT. Translation: CASSQTGDPRELFF.

This clonotype came up many times. The chain employs TRBV5-1 and TRBJ2-5; TRBD2 agrees at 13 bases. The germline V gene has CDR1 SGHRS and CDR2 YFSETQ. This CDR3 is built from 16 residues. The junction had 3 bases not matched to a gene; V was cut back by 3 bases and J by 1 base. Written as DNA, the CDR3 is TGCGCCAGCAGCTACGGACTAGCGGGGGCCCAAGAGACCCAGTACTTC. This codes for CASSYGLAGAQETQYF.

In its sample, this clonotype was seen many times. This sequence joins TRBV30 and TRBJ1-2, with D possibly TRBD1 on 6 matching bases. The CDR3 length is 13 residues. V lost 2 bases, J lost 3 bases, and 10 bases lay in between. Germline values: CDR1 GTSNPN, CDR2 SVGIG (reference sequence). The CDR3 reads CAWSLTGHYGYTF. In DNA, the CDR3 is TGTGCCTGGAGTCTGACAGGACACTATGGCTACACCTTC.

The chain joins TRBV7-2 to TRBJ2-2, with 11 bases that match TRBD2. The CDR3 has 16 residues. Germline-derived CDR1 and CDR2 are SGHTA and FQGNSA. The V and J ends lost 5 bases and 7 bases, in that order; junction bases with no gene match: 9. The CDR3 coding sequence is TGTGCCAGCAGCCCCTTAGCGGGGGGGGGATTCGGGGAGCTGTTTTTT. This translates into CASSPLAGGGFGELFF.

This clonotype was recorded many times. The genes are TRBV18 and TRBJ2-3; the D is unclear. The CDR3 extends over 13 amino acids. Germline V CDR1 and CDR2: KGHSH, LQKENI. V was pared by 2 bases and J by 6 bases, with 9 bases between. The CDR3 bases are TGTGCCAGCTCACCAGTGACTGCGGATACGCAGTATTTT. This codes for CASSPVTADTQYF.

Points on this clonotype: An end of the junction differs from the germline gene, which may be a read error. This chain uses TRBV11-3 with TRBJ1-1; weak D call: TRBD1 (5 bases). Germline lookup yields CDR1 SGHNT and CDR2 YENEEA. The CDR3 covers 17 residues. CDR3 nucleotides: TGTGCCAGCAGCAAATTCCGGGGCGGCCAGTTGGGAGATGAAGCTTTCTTC. Its protein product is CASSKFRGGQLGDEAFF.

This clonotype appeared many times. The chain combines TRBV6-1 with TRBJ2-2; a weak D match, TRBD2 (6 bases). V was pared by 8 bases and J by 1 base, with 14 bases between. There are 15 residues in the CDR3. Germline assignment: CDR1 MNHNS and CDR2 SASEGT. The DNA of the CDR3 is TGTGCCAGCCGGCCGGGACTCCGGAACACCGGGGAGCTGTTTTTT. Its translation: CASRPGLRNTGELFF.

In its sample, this clonotype was seen many times. This chain links TRBV30 with TRBJ2-2, with D possibly TRBD1 on 5 matching bases. Germline lookup yields CDR1 GTSNPN and CDR2 SVGIG (reference sequence). Trimming removed 5 bases at V and 6 bases at J, with 13 bases between. This CDR3 is 13 amino acids long. The CDR3 DNA is TGTGCCTGGGGGGCAAAAGTGTCCGGGGAGCTGTTTTTT. It codes for CAWGAKVSGELFF.

Turning to this clonotype: One base separates it from a far larger clone, so it is likely a read error. The CDR3 sequence is CAISAERREAQYF. The DNA of the CDR3 is TGTGCCATCAGTGCCGAGCGGCGGGAGGCCCAGTACTTC. The chain combines TRBV6-1 with TRBJ2-5; TRBD2 agrees at 8 bases. The CDR3 contains 13 residues. The germline V gene has CDR1 MNHNS and CDR2 SASEGT.

This clonotype was seen repeatedly, ten times or more. The chain has TRBV12-3 or TRBV12-4 and TRBJ2-1, with 13 bases lining up with TRBD2. The CDR3 extends over 16 amino acids. J was trimmed by 12 bases and V by 5 bases; bases with no gene match: 13. The chain's CDR3 is CASSDTSGGVYRGQFF. CDR3 sequence (DNA): TGTGCCAGCAGTGACACTAGCGGGGGGGTCTATCGAGGGCAGTTCTTC.